One sample yielded the 25 T cell receptor beta chains listed below, sequenced in a study of T cells in Graves' hyperthyroidism and ophthalmopathy. It was RNA transcripts that yielded the amplified TCR beta CDR3 regions. Researchers ran a first-round RT-PCR on the TCR CDR3 using the HTBI primer set. TCRdb ran MiXCR on the multiplex PCR reads and lists one entry per CDR3 protein. This table has about 700,000 distinct CDR3 sequences, around 13% appearing once. Material: blood. The receptors come from a woman between 18 and 29 years old with Graves' hyperthyroidism.

Note on this clonotype: This may be a read error, as it is one base from a much larger clone. The final CDR3 position lacks the conserved phenylalanine or tryptophan, pointing to a likely read error. The chain carries TRBV11-2 and TRBJ2-7; tentatively, D is TRBD2 (5 bases). Germline CDR1 is SGHAT and CDR2 is FQNNGV. V lost 1 base to trimming and J lost 3 bases, with 7 bases between them. CDR3 length equals 13 residues. CDR3 bases: TGTGCCAGCAGCTTAGTACGGGACTACGAGCAGTACCTC. This translates into CASSLVRDYEQYL.

To note about this clonotype: It is likely a read error, because the conserved phenylalanine at the end of the CDR3 is missing. J is TRBJ2-2 and V is TRBV5-1; D not resolved. This CDR3 has 15 residues. With 2 bases removed from V and 0 bases from J, the gap between germline ends came to 8 bases. Germline CDR1 SGHRS, CDR2 YFSETQ. The CDR3 coding sequence is TGCGCCAGCAGCTTCGACACCACGAACACCGGGGAGCTGTTTCTT. Residues: CASSFDTTNTGELFL.

This clonotype was counted at least ten times. The rearrangement links TRBV7-9 to TRBJ2-1; no clear D gene. CDR1 and CDR2 (germline): SEHNR, FQNEAQ (reference sequence). V shed 1 base and J shed 0 bases, with 16 bases lying between them. The CDR3 has 18 amino acids. The CDR3 DNA is TGTGCCAGCAGCTTAGAGGCCTACTTCTCCAGCTCCTACAATGAGCAGTTCTTC. Its protein is CASSLEAYFSSSYNEQFF.

The chain couples TRBV30 to TRBJ1-5; D not resolved. Germline V gene sequence: CDR1 GTSNPN, CDR2 SVGIG (reference sequence). CDR3 size: 13 residues. The V gene lost 5 bases and the J gene lost 5 bases, with 13 bases spanning the gap. For the CDR3, the DNA is TGTGCCTGGGGAACCAATTTAGATCAGCCCCAGCATTTT. Translated, it gives CAWGTNLDQPQHF.

This clonotype was detected ten times or more. V and J are TRBV20-1 and TRBJ2-3; no reliable D call. Germline V gene sequence: CDR1 DFQATT, CDR2 SNEGSKA (reference sequence). The CDR3 is made up of 14 amino acids. Trimming stripped 3 bases from V and 0 bases from J, with 10 bases between. CDR3 region: CSASSENSTDTQYF. DNA of the CDR3: TGCAGTGCTAGTTCAGAGAATAGCACAGATACGCAGTATTTT.

This clonotype has at least ten counts. The chain is built from TRBV9 and TRBJ2-1; 13 nucleotides agree with TRBD2. This CDR3 contains 16 residues. The trim removed 1 base at V and 9 bases at J, leaving 7 bases unmatched. CDR1 SGDLS and CDR2 YYNGEE come from the germline V gene. The CDR3 sequence is CASSVRGLAGVSEQFF. The CDR3 nucleotides are TGTGCCAGCAGCGTAAGAGGACTAGCGGGAGTTAGTGAGCAGTTCTTC.

This clonotype has at least ten counts. The genes are TRBV2 and TRBJ1-5; 9 positions match TRBD1. Germline-derived CDR1 and CDR2 are SNHLY and FYNNEI. With 6 bases clipped from V and 3 bases from J, the junction kept 3 bases outside the gene matches. CDR3 length: 14 amino acids. The CDR3 DNA follows: TGTGCCAGCAGAGGGGACAGGGACAATCAGCCCCAGCATTTT. This sequence encodes CASRGDRDNQPQHF.

The table lists this clonotype with many counts. This sequence joins TRBV6-2 or TRBV6-3 and TRBJ2-1; 14 positions match TRBD2. Per the germline V gene, CDR1 is MNHEY and CDR2 is SVGEGT. This CDR3 region has 15 residues. V lost 5 bases, J lost 8 bases, and 5 bases stayed unmatched. The CDR3 bases are TGTGCCAGCAGTCGAGGGACTAGCGGGAGTGATGAGCAGTTCTTC. Its translation is CASSRGTSGSDEQFF.

The chain links TRBV7-9 to TRBJ1-3; D gene ambiguous. This CDR3 spans 16 amino acids. Germline CDR1 reads SEHNR; CDR2 reads FQNEAQ (reference sequence). V was trimmed by 5 bases and J by 0 bases, leaving 14 bases between them. CDR3: CASSPPQRNSGNTIYF. DNA for the CDR3: TGTGCCAGCAGCCCCCCCCAGCGCAACTCTGGAAACACCATATATTTT.

This clonotype has at least ten counts. The chain joins TRBV7-2 to TRBJ2-5, with 10 bases matching TRBD2. The germline gives CDR1 SGHTA, CDR2 FQGNSA. V was pared by 0 bases and J by 2 bases, with 12 bases of the junction left unmatched. There are 19 residues in the CDR3. The CDR3 nucleotides read TGTGCCAGCAGCTTAGCGGGGCTAGCGGGAGAAAGGGGGCAAGAGACCCAGTACTTC. Its translation: CASSLAGLAGERGQETQYF.

Only a few counts were recorded for this clonotype. This chain links TRBV15 with TRBJ2-5; TRBD2 matches at 9 bases. Trimming removed 1 base from V and 4 bases from J; junction bases left unmatched: 4. This CDR3 spans 15 amino acids. The germline gives CDR1 LNHNV, CDR2 YYDKDF (reference sequence). The CDR3 sequence: CATSRASGARETQYF. The CDR3 nucleotides read TGTGCCACCAGCAGAGCTAGCGGGGCCCGAGAGACCCAGTACTTC. Variable domain in full (rest from reference TRBV15 and TRBJ2-5): DAMVIQNPRYQVTQFGKPVTLSCSQTLNHNVMYWYQQKSSQAPKLLFHYYDKDFNNEADTPDNFQSRRPNTSFCFLDIRSPGLGDTAMYLCATSRASGARETQYFGPGTRLLVL.

A single count supports this clonotype. This clone may be a read error of a much larger clone one base away. V and J are TRBV15 and TRBJ2-7; 11 nucleotides align to TRBD2. The CDR3 length is 15 residues. V trimming: 1 base; J trimming: 7 bases; junction bases outside the gene matches: 6. CDR1 and CDR2 (germline): LNHNV, YYDKDF (reference sequence). CDR3 DNA: TGTGCCACCAGCAGAGGCCTAGCGGGAGGCTATGAGCAGTACTTC. Translation gives CATSRGLAGGYEQYF. The variable domain in full, with the rest retrieved from reference TRBV15 and TRBJ2-7, is DAMVIQNPRYQVTQFGKPVTLSCSQTLNHNVMYWYQQKSSQAPKLLFHYYDKDFNNEADTPDNFQSRRPNTSFCFLDIRSPGLGDTAMYLCATSRGLAGGYEQYFGPGTRLTVT.

The chain has TRBV5-1 and TRBJ2-5; the D is unclear. The CDR3 runs 15 residues. Germline CDR1 and CDR2: SGHRS and YFSETQ. Trimming cost V 0 bases and J 0 bases, with 9 bases left between them. CDR3 nucleotide sequence: TGCGCCAGCAGCTTGGGTGGAACAAACCAAGAGACCCAGTACTTC. Residues: CASSLGGTNQETQYF. Looking up the rest from reference TRBV5-1 and TRBJ2-5 gives the full variable domain: KAGVTQTPRYLIKTRGQQVTLSCSPISGHRSVSWYQQTPGQGLQFLFEYFSETQRNKGNFPGRFSGRQFSNSRSEMNVSTLELGDSALYLCASSLGGTNQETQYFGPGTRLLVL.

V usage is TRBV28 and J usage is TRBJ1-3; D remains ambiguous. The germline V and J ends were trimmed by 1 base and 15 bases, with 13 bases remaining between them. The CDR3 covers 12 residues. Germline assignment: CDR1 MDHEN and CDR2 SYDVKM. CDR3 DNA: TGTGCCAGCAGTTTATCGGGCCCATCGGGATATTTT. As protein: CASSLSGPSGYF.

This chain connects TRBV10-3 to TRBJ2-7; D may match TRBD1 or TRBD2 (5 bases each). Looked up from germline, CDR1 is ENHRY and CDR2 is SYGVKD. V was pared by 2 bases and J by 5 bases, with 19 bases between. CDR3 length: 16 residues. The CDR3 DNA is TGTGCCATCAGTGAGGCCTTTGGGACCCTCATCGACGAGCAGTACTTC. This translates into CAISEAFGTLIDEQYF.

There are many counts of this clonotype. This chain joins TRBV4-1 and TRBJ2-7, with a tentative D call TRBD2 (6 bases). Germline lookup yields CDR1 MGHRA and CDR2 YSYEKL. Trimming pared 0 bases from V and 3 bases from J, leaving 9 bases between. The CDR3 sequence is 14 residues long. The CDR3 coding sequence is TGCGCCAGCAGCCAAGAGGGACTTCGCTACGAGCAGTACTTC. Protein product: CASSQEGLRYEQYF.

This chain links TRBV18 with TRBJ1-5; D is unclear. The CDR3 is made up of 17 amino acids. CDR1 KGHSH and CDR2 LQKENI come from the germline V gene. Trimming pared 6 bases from V and 0 bases from J, leaving 18 bases between. The CDR3: CASSLGETAHSNQPQHF. Here the CDR3 DNA reads TGTGCCAGCTCCCTCGGGGAGACCGCACATAGCAATCAGCCCCAGCATTTT.

V and J are TRBV19 and TRBJ1-1; perhaps TRBD1 as D (6 bases). V was trimmed by 2 bases and J by 5 bases, leaving 9 bases between them. Looked up from germline, CDR1 is LNHDA and CDR2 is SQIVND (reference sequence). The CDR3 runs to 13 residues. The CDR3 region is CASSIRQATEAFF. The CDR3 DNA follows: TGTGCCAGTAGTATAAGACAGGCGACTGAAGCTTTCTTT.

This clonotype was observed at least ten times. CDR3 in amino acids: CSARDRDLDEQYF. The CDR3, as DNA: TGCAGTGCTAGAGACAGGGATCTGGACGAGCAGTACTTC. This chain uses TRBV20-1 with TRBJ2-7, with D tentatively TRBD1 (5 bases). Germline CDR1 is DFQATT and CDR2 is SNEGSKA (reference sequence). Between the trimmed V and J ends, which lost 0 bases and 5 bases, there was a span of 11 bases. This CDR3 is 13 amino acids long.

This clonotype occurred many times. The chain recombines TRBV3-1 with TRBJ2-1, with 7 bases matching TRBD2. J gave up 5 bases and V 4 bases, and 5 bases lay outside the gene matches. The length of the CDR3 is 14 residues. Germline V CDR1 and CDR2: LGHDT, YNNKEL (reference sequence). Here the CDR3 reads CASSRGLSNNEQFF. The DNA of the CDR3 is TGTGCCAGCAGCCGGGGACTATCGAACAATGAGCAGTTCTTC.

There are many counts of this clonotype. The chain joins TRBV18 to TRBJ2-1, with D perhaps assigned TRBD1 or TRBD2 (5 bases each). Germline assignment: CDR1 KGHSH and CDR2 LQKENI. Trimming stripped 5 bases from V and 3 bases from J, with 5 bases between. The length of the CDR3 is 12 residues. The CDR3 DNA is TGTGCCAGCTCAGGGGGCTACAATGAGCAGTTCTTC. It specifies CASSGGYNEQFF.

At least ten counts were recorded for this clonotype. This chain joins TRBV20-1 and TRBJ2-3, with a weak D call TRBD1 (5 bases). V gave up 1 base and J gave up 4 bases, with 18 bases separating them. Germline V CDR1 and CDR2: DFQATT, SNEGSKA (reference sequence). The CDR3 sequence is 16 residues long. The CDR3, as DNA: TGCAGTGCTAGAGCACGACAGATCCTTACCGCAGATACGCAGTATTTT. This translates into CSARARQILTADTQYF.

For this clonotype: Being one base from a much bigger clone, this may be a read error. The CDR3 here is CTSSLAGGRPNEQFF. In nucleotides, the CDR3 is TGTACCAGCAGCTTAGCCGGCGGGAGACCGAATGAGCAGTTCTTC. The J gene is TRBJ2-1, the V gene TRBV11-3; 7 bases line up with TRBD2. Germline values: CDR1 SGHNT, CDR2 YENEEA. This CDR3 comprises 15 residues. Combining the CDR3 with reference TRBV11-3 and TRBJ2-1 gives the whole variable domain EAGVVQSPRYKIIEKKQPVAFWCNPISGHNTLYWYLQNLGQGPELLIRYENEEAVDDSQLPKDRFSAERLKGVDSTLKIQPAELGDSAVYLCTSSLAGGRPNEQFFGPGTRLTVL.

This clonotype was seen only a few times. The chain is built from TRBV27 and TRBJ1-2; a weak D match, TRBD1 (6 bases). Germline V gene data show CDR1 as MNHEY and CDR2 as SMNVEV (reference sequence). The germline V and J ends were trimmed by 3 bases and 8 bases, with 16 bases remaining between them. The length of the CDR3 is 14 residues. CDR3 in DNA: TGTGCCAGCAGTTTGGGTTCAGGGGTGGAAGGCTACACCTTC. Amino acids: CASSLGSGVEGYTF.

This clonotype was picked up many times. The chain carries TRBV28 and TRBJ2-7; 8 bases line up with TRBD1. The CDR3 runs to 14 residues. J was trimmed by 1 base and V by 5 bases; bases with no gene match: 4. The germline V gene encodes CDR1 MDHEN and CDR2 SYDVKM. CDR3: CASSPWTGSYEQYF. CDR3 in DNA: TGTGCCAGCAGTCCGTGGACAGGGTCCTACGAGCAGTACTTC.